Listed below are T cell receptor beta chains from one sample, sequenced in a study of T-cell memory formation after mild COVID-19. A single record per CDR3 protein comes from TCRdb applying MiXCR to the 5' RACE reads. The sample lists about 290,000 distinct CDR3 sequences; under 20% were seen once. Source material: PBMCs or a T cell subset sorted from them (not recorded which). All receptors come from a man aged 18 to 29 who had mild COVID-19 (a few samples of this study predate the infection). Cell type and time point are not known. Each CDR3 is given with its conserved first and last residue. D genes are given only for firm matches. Clone size is not always given. Where it is, it says once, few, many or a class for expanded clones.

D gene	clone size	V gene	J gene	CDR3 DNA	CDR3 protein
TRBD1	NA	TRBV7-6	TRBJ1-2	TGTGCCAGCAGCTTGGAGGGGGCCGCTGGCTACACCTTC	CASSLEGAAGYTF
NA	few	TRBV3-1	TRBJ2-1	TGTGCCAGCAGCCAAGTTTATCGGGGAAGTTTCTACAATGAGCAGTTCTTC	CASSQVYRGSFYNEQFF
TRBD2	NA	TRBV4-2	TRBJ2-1	TGTGCCAGCAGCCAGCCCCTGGGACTAGCGGGGGGGGGACTTGGGAATGAGCAGTTCTTC	CASSQPLGLAGGGLGNEQFF
NA	NA	TRBV10-2	TRBJ1-5	TGCGCCAGCAGGGGGGGGCAGTCTAGCAATCAGCCCCAGCATTTT	CASRGGQSSNQPQHF
TRBD2	NA	TRBV5-1	TRBJ2-3	TGCGCCAGCAGCTTCGGGGGGGCCTCAGGAGATACGCAGTATTTT	CASSFGGASGDTQYF
NA	NA	TRBV4-1	TRBJ1-2	TGCGCCAGCAGCTCACAAAACAGGGTTAACTATGGCTACACCTTC	CASSSQNRVNYGYTF
TRBD2	NA	TRBV9	TRBJ2-3	TGTGCCAGCAGCCCACGCACTAGCGGGGGGCCGACAACAGATACGCAGTATTTT	CASSPRTSGGPTTDTQYF
NA	few	TRBV19	TRBJ2-1	TGTGCCAGTAGTGGGACCCCTAGGGATGAGCAGTTCTTC	CASSGTPRDEQFF
NA	many	TRBV20-1	TRBJ1-2	NA	CSAPRDFGAGYTF
NA	NA	TRBV27	TRBJ2-5	TGTGCCAGCAGTGAACAGGGAGAGACCCAGTACTTC	CASSEQGETQYF
NA	few	TRBV28	TRBJ2-2	TGTGCCAGCAGTTTAAATTACAGGGTAAACACCGGGGAGCTGTTTTTT	CASSLNYRVNTGELFF
TRBD1	NA	TRBV27	TRBJ2-7	TGTGCCAGCAGGCGACCCGGGACAGGGACCTACGAGCAGTACTTC	CASRRPGTGTYEQYF
NA	few	TRBV4-3	TRBJ1-4	TGCGCCAGCAGCCAAGATACGGGGGCCCTTAATGAAAAACTGTTTTTT	CASSQDTGALNEKLFF
NA	NA	TRBV7-9	TRBJ2-2	TGTGCCAGCAGCACCCGACAGAACACCGGGGAGCTGTTTTTT	CASSTRQNTGELFF
NA	few	TRBV7-3	TRBJ2-1	TGTGCCAGCAGCTTCAACCTTAGAGCGCTAAGCTCCTACAATGAGCAGTTCTTC	CASSFNLRALSSYNEQFF
TRBD2	few	TRBV5-1	TRBJ2-5	TGCGCCAGCAGCCCCAGCGGCGGGGGTCAAGAGACCCAGTACTTC	CASSPSGGGQETQYF
NA	few	TRBV27	TRBJ1-6	TGTGCCAGCAGTTTATACAGCTCCTATAATTCACCCCTCCACTTT	CASSLYSSYNSPLHF
TRBD1	NA	TRBV4-1	TRBJ2-5	TGCGCCAGCAGCCGCGAAGGGACAGGGGTGCAAGAGACCCAGTACTTC	CASSREGTGVQETQYF
NA	NA	TRBV24-1	TRBJ2-5	TGTGCCACCAGTGATTTAGGGGGGTTAGAGACCCAGTACTTC	CATSDLGGLETQYF
NA	few	TRBV6-1	TRBJ1-5	TGTGCCAGCAGTGATGCAACCATTCGGTCGACCCAGGCTCAGCCCCAGCATTTT	CASSDATIRSTQAQPQHF
NA	few	TRBV20-1	TRBJ1-4	TGCAGTGCTAGAGATCCGACTAAGTCTAATGAAAAACTGTTTTTT	CSARDPTKSNEKLFF
TRBD2	few	TRBV4-1	TRBJ2-2	TGCGCCAGCAGCCAAGAATTCGCGGGGGGGGCGAACACCGGGGAGCTGTTTTTT	CASSQEFAGGANTGELFF
TRBD1	many	TRBV5-5	TRBJ1-4	TGTGCCAGCAGCTTGACAGGACAGGGGGTCCAAAAACTGTTTTTT	CASSLTGQGVQKLFF
TRBD2	few	TRBV4-1	TRBJ2-2	TGCGCCAGCAGCCAGCCGGGACTAGCGGCTACCAACACCGGGGAGCTGTTTTTT	CASSQPGLAATNTGELFF
NA	many	TRBV6-6	TRBJ2-5	TGTGCCAGCAGCCGGGCCTATCAAGAGACCCAGTACTTC	CASSRAYQETQYF
TRBD2	few	TRBV12-3/TRBV12-4	TRBJ2-1	TGTGCCAGCAGCTCATATGCCGGGGGGGGCCGCAATGAGCAGTTCTTC	CASSSYAGGGRNEQFF
NA	few	TRBV15	TRBJ1-6	TGTGCCACCAGGACCGTGGGGGGTTTCTACCTCCACTTT	CATRTVGGFYLHF
TRBD1	NA	TRBV6-4	TRBJ1-2	TGTGCCAGCAGTCCCGGAGTTACAGGGGTCTACGGCTACACCTTC	CASSPGVTGVYGYTF
NA	many	TRBV5-1	TRBJ2-3	TGCGCCACGCGGGCGACTCTAAGCACAGATACGCAGTATTTT	CATRATLSTDTQYF
NA	few	TRBV10-3	TRBJ1-4	TGTGCCATCTGTCAGTCAGCGGGGGAGAGGCTGTTTTTT	CAICQSAGERLFF
NA	NA	TRBV2	TRBJ2-1	TGTGCCAGCAGTTCATTGGGGGGTTCCTACAATGAGCAGTTCTTC	CASSSLGGSYNEQFF
NA	many	TRBV5-1	TRBJ2-7	TGCGCCAGCAGCGCACAGGGTGGGGTCGACGAGCAGTACTTC	CASSAQGGVDEQYF